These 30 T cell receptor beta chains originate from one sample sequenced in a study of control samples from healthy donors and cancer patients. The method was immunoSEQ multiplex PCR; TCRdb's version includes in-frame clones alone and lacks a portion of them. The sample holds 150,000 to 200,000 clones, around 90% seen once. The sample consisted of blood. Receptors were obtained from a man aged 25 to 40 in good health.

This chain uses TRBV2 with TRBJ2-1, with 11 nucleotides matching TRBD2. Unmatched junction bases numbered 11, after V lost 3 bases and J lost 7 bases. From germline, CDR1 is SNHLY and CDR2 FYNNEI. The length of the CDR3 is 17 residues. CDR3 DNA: TGTGCCAGCAGTGAGGGGCTAGCGGGAGGAATCCCGAATGAGCAGTTCTTC. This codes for CASSEGLAGGIPNEQFF.

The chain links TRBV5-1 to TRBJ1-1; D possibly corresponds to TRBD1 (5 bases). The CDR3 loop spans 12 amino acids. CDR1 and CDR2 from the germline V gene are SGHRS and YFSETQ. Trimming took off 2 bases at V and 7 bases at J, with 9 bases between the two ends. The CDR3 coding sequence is TGCGCCAGCAGCTTCGGGGGGATTGAAGCTTTCTTT. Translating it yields CASSFGGIEAFF.

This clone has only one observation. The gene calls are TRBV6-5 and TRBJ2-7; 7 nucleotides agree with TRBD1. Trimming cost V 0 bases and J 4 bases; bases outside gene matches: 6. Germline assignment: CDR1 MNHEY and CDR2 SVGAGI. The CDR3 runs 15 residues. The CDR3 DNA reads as TGTGCCAGCAGTTACTCCACGACAGGGATTTACGAGCAGTACTTC. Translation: CASSYSTTGIYEQYF.

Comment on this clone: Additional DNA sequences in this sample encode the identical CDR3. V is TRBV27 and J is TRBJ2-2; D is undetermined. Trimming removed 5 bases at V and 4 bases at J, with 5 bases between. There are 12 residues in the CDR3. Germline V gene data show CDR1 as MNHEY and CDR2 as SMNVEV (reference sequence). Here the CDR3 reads CASSLPTGELFF. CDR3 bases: TGTGCCAGCAGTCTACCCACCGGGGAGCTGTTTTTT.

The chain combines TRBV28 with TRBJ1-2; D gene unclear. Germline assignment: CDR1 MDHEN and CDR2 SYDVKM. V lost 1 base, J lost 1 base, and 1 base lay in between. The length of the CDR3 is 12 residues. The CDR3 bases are TGTGCCAGCAGTTTATTTAACTATGGCTACACCTTC. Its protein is CASSLFNYGYTF.

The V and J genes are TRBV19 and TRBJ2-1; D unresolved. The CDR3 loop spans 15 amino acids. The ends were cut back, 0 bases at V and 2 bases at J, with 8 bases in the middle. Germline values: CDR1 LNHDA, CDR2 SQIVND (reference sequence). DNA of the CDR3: TGTGCCAGTAGTATAGATACACCAACCTACAATGAGCAGTTCTTC. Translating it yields CASSIDTPTYNEQFF.

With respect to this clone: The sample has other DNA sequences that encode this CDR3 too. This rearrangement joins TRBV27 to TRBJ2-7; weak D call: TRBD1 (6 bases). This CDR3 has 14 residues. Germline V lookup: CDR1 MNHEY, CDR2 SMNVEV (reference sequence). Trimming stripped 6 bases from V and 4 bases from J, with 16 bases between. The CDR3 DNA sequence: TGTGCCAGCAGACCCCAGGGGCTAGGGTACGAGCAGTACTTC. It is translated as CASRPQGLGYEQYF.

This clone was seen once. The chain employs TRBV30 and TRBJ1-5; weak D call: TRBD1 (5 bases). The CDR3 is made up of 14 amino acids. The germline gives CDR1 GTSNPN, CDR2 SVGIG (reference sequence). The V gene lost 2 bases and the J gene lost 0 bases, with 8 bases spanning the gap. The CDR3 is CAWSRDSSNQPQHF. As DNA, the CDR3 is TGTGCCTGGAGTAGAGACAGTAGCAATCAGCCCCAGCATTTT. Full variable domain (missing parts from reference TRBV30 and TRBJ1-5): SQTIHQWPATLVQPVGSPLSLECTVEGTSNPNLYWYRQAAGRGLQLLFYSVGIGQISSEVPQNLSASRPQDRQFILSSKKLLLSDSGFYLCAWSRDSSNQPQHFGDGTRLSIL.

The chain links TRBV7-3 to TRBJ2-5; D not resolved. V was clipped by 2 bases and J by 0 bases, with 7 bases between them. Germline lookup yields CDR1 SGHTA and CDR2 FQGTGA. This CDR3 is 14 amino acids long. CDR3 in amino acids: CASSLDEYQETQYF. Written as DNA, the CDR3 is TGTGCCAGCAGCTTAGACGAGTACCAAGAGACCCAGTACTTC.

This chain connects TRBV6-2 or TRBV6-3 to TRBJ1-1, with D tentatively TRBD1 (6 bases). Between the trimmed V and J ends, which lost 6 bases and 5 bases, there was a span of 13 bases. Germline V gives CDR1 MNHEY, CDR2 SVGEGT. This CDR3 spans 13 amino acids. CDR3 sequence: CASSPTGWTEAFF. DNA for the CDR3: TGTGCCAGCAGCCCAACAGGGTGGACTGAAGCTTTCTTT.

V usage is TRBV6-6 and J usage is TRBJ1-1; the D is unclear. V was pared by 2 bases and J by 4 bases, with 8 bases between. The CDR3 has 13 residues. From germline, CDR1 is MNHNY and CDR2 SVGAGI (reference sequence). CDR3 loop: CASSYLKSTEAFF. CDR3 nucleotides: TGTGCCAGCAGTTACCTCAAGAGCACTGAAGCTTTCTTT.

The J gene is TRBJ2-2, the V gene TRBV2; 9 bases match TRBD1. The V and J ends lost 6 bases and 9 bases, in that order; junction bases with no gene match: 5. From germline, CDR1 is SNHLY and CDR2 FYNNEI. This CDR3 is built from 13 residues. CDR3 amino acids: CASRDRGTWELFF. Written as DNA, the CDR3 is TGTGCCAGCAGAGACAGGGGGACTTGGGAGCTGTTTTTT.

The CDR3 nucleotides are TGTGCCAGCAGTTACTCGGGAGAGCCTAGGGGCTACACCTTC. This translates into CASSYSGEPRGYTF. V usage is TRBV6-5 and J usage is TRBJ1-2; D is undetermined. CDR3 length: 14 residues. V was pared by 0 bases and J by 8 bases, with 13 bases between. In germline, CDR1 is MNHEY, CDR2 SVGAGI.

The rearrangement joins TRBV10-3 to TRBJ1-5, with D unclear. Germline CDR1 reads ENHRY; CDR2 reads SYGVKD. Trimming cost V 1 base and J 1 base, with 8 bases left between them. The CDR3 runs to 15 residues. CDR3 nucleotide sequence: TGTGCCATCAGTGAGTTCTCGAGGAGCAATCAGCCCCAGCATTTT. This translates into CAISEFSRSNQPQHF.

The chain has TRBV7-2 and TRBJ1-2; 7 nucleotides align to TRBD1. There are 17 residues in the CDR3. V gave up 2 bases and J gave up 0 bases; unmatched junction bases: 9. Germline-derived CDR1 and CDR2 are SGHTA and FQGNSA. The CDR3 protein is CASSLNHRGWANYGYTF. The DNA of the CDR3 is TGTGCCAGCAGCTTAAACCACAGGGGTTGGGCTAACTATGGCTACACCTTC. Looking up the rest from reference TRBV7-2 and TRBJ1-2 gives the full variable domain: GAGVSQSPSNKVTEKGKDVELRCDPISGHTALYWYRQSLGQGLEFLIYFQGNSAPDKSGLPSDRFSAERTGGSVSTLTIQRTQQEDSAVYLCASSLNHRGWANYGYTFGSGTRLTVV.

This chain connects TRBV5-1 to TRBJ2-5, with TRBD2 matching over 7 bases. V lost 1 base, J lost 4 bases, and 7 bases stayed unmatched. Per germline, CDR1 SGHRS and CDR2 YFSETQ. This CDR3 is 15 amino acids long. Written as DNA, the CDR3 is TGCGCCAGCAGCTTGTACCCGGGGGGAGGAGAGACCCAGTACTTC. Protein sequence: CASSLYPGGGETQYF.

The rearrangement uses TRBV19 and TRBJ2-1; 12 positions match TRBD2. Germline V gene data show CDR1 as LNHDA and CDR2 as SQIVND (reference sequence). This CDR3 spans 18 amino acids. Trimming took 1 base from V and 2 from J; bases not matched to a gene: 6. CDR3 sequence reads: CASSIVGLAGIAYNEQFF. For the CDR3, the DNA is TGTGCCAGTAGTATAGTGGGACTAGCGGGTATCGCCTACAATGAGCAGTTCTTC.

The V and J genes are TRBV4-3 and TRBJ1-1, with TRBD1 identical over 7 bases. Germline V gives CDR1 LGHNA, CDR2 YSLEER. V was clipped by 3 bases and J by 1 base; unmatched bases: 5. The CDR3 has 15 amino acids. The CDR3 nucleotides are TGCGCCAGCAGCCACCGACAGGGCGCGAACACTGAAGCTTTCTTT. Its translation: CASSHRQGANTEAFF.

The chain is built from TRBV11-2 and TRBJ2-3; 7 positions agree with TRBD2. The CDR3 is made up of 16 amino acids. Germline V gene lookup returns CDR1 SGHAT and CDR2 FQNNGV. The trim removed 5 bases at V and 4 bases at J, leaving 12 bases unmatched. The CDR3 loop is CASSATGTNPSDTQYF. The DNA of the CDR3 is TGTGCCAGCAGCGCTACCGGGACTAACCCTTCAGATACGCAGTATTTT. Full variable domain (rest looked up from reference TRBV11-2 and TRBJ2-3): EAGVAQSPRYKIIEKRQSVAFWCNPISGHATLYWYQQILGQGPKLLIQFQNNGVVDDSQLPKDRFSAERLKGVDSTLKIQPAKLEDSAVYLCASSATGTNPSDTQYFGPGTRLTVL.

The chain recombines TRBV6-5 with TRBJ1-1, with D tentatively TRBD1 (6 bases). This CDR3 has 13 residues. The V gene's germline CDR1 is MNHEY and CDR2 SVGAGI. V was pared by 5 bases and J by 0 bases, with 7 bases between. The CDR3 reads CASSQGMNTEAFF. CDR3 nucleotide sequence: TGTGCCAGCAGTCAGGGGATGAACACTGAAGCTTTCTTT.

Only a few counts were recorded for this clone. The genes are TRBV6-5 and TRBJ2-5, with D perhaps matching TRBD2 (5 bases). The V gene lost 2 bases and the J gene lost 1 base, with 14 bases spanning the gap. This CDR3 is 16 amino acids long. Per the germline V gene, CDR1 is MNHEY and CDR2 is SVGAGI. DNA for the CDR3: TGTGCCAGCAGTTACGGGCTGAGGGCCACCCAAGAGACCCAGTACTTC. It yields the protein CASSYGLRATQETQYF.

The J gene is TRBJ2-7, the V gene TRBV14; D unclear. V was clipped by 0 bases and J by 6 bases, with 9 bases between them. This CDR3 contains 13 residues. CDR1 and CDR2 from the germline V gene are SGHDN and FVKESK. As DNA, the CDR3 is TGTGCCAGCAGCCAAGATATGGCTGGCGAGCAGTACTTC. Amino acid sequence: CASSQDMAGEQYF.

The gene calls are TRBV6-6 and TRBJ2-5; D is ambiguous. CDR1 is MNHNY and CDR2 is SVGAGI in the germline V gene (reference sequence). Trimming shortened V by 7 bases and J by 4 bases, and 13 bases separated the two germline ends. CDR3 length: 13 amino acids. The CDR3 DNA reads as TGTGCCAGCACCCAAGGCCGAGGAGAGACCCAGTACTTC. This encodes CASTQGRGETQYF.

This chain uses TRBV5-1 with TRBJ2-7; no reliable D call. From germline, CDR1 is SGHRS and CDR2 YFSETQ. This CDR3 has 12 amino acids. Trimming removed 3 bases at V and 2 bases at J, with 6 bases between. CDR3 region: CASSSLTYEQYF. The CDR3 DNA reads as TGCGCCAGCAGCTCTCTAACCTACGAGCAGTACTTC.

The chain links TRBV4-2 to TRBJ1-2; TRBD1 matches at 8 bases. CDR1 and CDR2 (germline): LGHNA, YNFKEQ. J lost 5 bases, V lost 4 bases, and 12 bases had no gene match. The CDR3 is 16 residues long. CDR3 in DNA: TGTGCCAGCAGCCGACAGACAGGGGCAGCGGAGTATGGCTACACCTTC. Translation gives CASSRQTGAAEYGYTF.

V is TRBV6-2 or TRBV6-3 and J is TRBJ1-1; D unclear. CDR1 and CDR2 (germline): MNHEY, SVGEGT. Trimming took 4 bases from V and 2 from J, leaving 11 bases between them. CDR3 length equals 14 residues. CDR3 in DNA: TGTGCCAGCAGTTCGACCATTACCAACACTGAAGCTTTCTTT. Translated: CASSSTITNTEAFF.

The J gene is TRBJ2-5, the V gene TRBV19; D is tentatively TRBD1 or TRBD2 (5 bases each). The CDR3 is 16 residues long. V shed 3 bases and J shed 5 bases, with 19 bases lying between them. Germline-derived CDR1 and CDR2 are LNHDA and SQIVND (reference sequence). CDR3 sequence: CASSILFGSGTETQYF. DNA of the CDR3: TGTGCCAGTAGTATTCTCTTTGGTTCTGGGACGGAGACCCAGTACTTC.

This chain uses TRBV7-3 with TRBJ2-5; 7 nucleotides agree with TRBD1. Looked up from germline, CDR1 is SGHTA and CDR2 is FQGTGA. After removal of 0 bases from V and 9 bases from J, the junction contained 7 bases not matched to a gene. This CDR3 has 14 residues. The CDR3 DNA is TGTGCCAGCAGCTTAACGAGGGGGCAGCAGGCCCAGTACTTC. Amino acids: CASSLTRGQQAQYF.

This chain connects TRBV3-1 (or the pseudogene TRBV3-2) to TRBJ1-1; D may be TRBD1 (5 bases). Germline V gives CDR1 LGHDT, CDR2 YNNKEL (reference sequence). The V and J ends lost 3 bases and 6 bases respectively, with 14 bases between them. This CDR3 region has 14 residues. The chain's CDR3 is CASSQWAREAEAFF. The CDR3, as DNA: TGTGCCAGCAGCCAGTGGGCCAGGGAAGCTGAAGCTTTCTTT.

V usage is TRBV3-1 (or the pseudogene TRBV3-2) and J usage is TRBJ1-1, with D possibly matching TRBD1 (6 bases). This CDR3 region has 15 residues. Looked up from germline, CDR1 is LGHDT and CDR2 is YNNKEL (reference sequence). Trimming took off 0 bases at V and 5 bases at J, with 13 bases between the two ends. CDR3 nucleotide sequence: TGTGCCAGCAGCCAAGAGGGGGGGGCAGGGACTGAAGCTTTCTTT. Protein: CASSQEGGAGTEAFF.